This T cell receptor beta chain originates from a study of blood T cell repertoires in COVID-19. Study background: Specimens from acute and convalescent COVID-19 originated in the United States, Italy and Spain. Sources were T cells, B-cell-depleted T cells, or PBMCs; the material itself was cDNA or gDNA.

The data were produced by immunoSEQ multiplex PCR, yet TCRdb's version contains in-frame clones alone and is incomplete. The repertoire consists of about 220,000 clones, with roughly four fifths occurring once and the leading ten covering 4.7%. This CDR3 spans 16 amino acids. The ends were cut back, 0 bases at V and 7 bases at J, with 15 bases in the middle. The germline gives CDR1 KGHDR, CDR2 SFDVKD. The chain links TRBV24-1 to TRBJ2-1, with TRBD2 as a possible D gene (7 bases). The specimen was peripheral blood. The TCR was taken from a woman between 70 and 85 years old with acute or convalescent COVID-19. CDR3 sequence (DNA): TGTGCCACCAGTGATTTGCAAGGGGGGGAGGTGAATGAGCAGTTCTTC. It codes for CATSDLQGGEVNEQFF.